The 14 T cell receptor beta chains below come from one sample, sequenced in a study of shared clonotypes between healthy human individuals. Profiling relied on immunoSEQ multiplex PCR, and the TCRdb table lists in-frame clones only, not all of them. The table includes about 1.5 million clones, roughly 96% detected once. Input material: naive CD4+ T cells sorted from blood. Subset: CD45RA+ positively selected. All receptors come from a young man in good health.

The chain uses TRBV18 and TRBJ2-5, with D possibly matching TRBD2 (6 bases). CDR1 is KGHSH, CDR2 LQKENI, per germline. V dropped 1 base and J dropped 5 bases, with 14 bases sitting between them. The CDR3 loop spans 15 amino acids. The CDR3 nucleotides are TGTGCCAGCTCACCACTAGCGGCAGTAAAGGAGACCCAGTACTTC. Translating gives CASSPLAAVKETQYF.

V and J are TRBV4-1 and TRBJ1-2; 11 bases agree with TRBD1. The CDR3 runs to 17 residues. V shed 2 bases, J shed 4 bases, and the junction held 9 bases outside the gene matches. Germline CDR1 reads MGHRA; CDR2 reads YSYEKL. CDR3 in DNA: TGCGCCAGCAGCCAACCTAGGGACAGGGGGTTAGTCTATGGCTACACCTTC. Protein product: CASSQPRDRGLVYGYTF.

The gene calls are TRBV4-1 and TRBJ1-4; D is unresolved. Per the germline V gene, CDR1 is MGHRA and CDR2 is YSYEKL. The CDR3 sequence is 15 residues long. Trimming shortened V by 0 bases and J by 12 bases, and 17 bases separated the two germline ends. The CDR3 loop is CASSQDQAVAVELFF. The CDR3 nucleotides are TGCGCCAGCAGCCAAGATCAAGCAGTCGCGGTGGAACTGTTTTTT.

This rearrangement joins TRBV11-2 to TRBJ2-7; D is unresolved. Per germline, CDR1 SGHAT and CDR2 FQNNGV. Trimming took 5 bases from V and 2 from J, leaving 13 bases between them. The CDR3 runs to 14 residues. CDR3 nucleotide sequence: TGTGCCAGCAGCCCCAACACGGTTACCTACGAGCAGTACTTC. Its protein is CASSPNTVTYEQYF.

V is TRBV29-1 and J is TRBJ2-3; D gene uncertain. The CDR3 runs 12 residues. Germline assignment: CDR1 SQVTM and CDR2 ANQGSEA. V lost 7 bases, J lost 4 bases, and 12 bases lay in between. The CDR3 sequence is CSAGPNPDTQYF. The DNA of the CDR3 is TGCAGCGCCGGCCCCAACCCAGATACGCAGTATTTT.

This clone is a singleton in its sample. The sample contains more than one DNA sequence encoding this CDR3. The V call is TRBV19, the J call TRBJ2-7, with 10 bases that match TRBD2. J was trimmed by 2 bases and V by 3 bases; bases with no gene match: 4. The CDR3 loop spans 15 amino acids. The germline V gene encodes CDR1 LNHDA and CDR2 SQIVND (reference sequence). In nucleotides, the CDR3 is TGTGCCAGTAGTATCGGCCTAGCGGGAGCCTACGAGCAGTACTTC. It encodes CASSIGLAGAYEQYF. Supplemented by reference TRBV19 and TRBJ2-7, the full variable domain reads DGGITQSPKYLFRKEGQNVTLSCEQNLNHDAMYWYRQDPGQGLRLIYYSQIVNDFQKGDIAEGYSVSREKKESFPLTVTSAQKNPTAFYLCASSIGLAGAYEQYFGPGTRLTVT.

The chain is built from TRBV9 and TRBJ2-1; D remains unclear. Trimming removed 0 bases at V and 5 bases at J, with 12 bases between. The CDR3 runs to 15 residues. Germline V gives CDR1 SGDLS, CDR2 YYNGEE. The DNA for the CDR3 is TGTGCCAGCAGCGTAGAACGCCGGGCACACAATGAGCAGTTCTTC. Its translation is CASSVERRAHNEQFF.

V is TRBV5-1 and J is TRBJ1-3; 10 bases line up with TRBD1. The CDR3 totals 16 residues. Per the germline V gene, CDR1 is SGHRS and CDR2 is YFSETQ. Trimming removed 4 bases from V and 4 bases from J; junction bases left unmatched: 8. CDR3 in amino acids: CASSNPGQGRGNTIYF. The CDR3, as DNA: TGCGCCAGCAGCAACCCGGGACAGGGGAGAGGAAACACCATATATTTT.

The CDR3, as DNA: TGTGCCAGCAGTTACGGGGCGACCTCCCTGGAAAATGAGCAGTTCTTC. Protein product: CASSYGATSLENEQFF. V usage is TRBV6-6 and J usage is TRBJ2-1; TRBD1 might be the D (5 bases). Germline lookup yields CDR1 MNHNY and CDR2 SVGAGI (reference sequence). There are 16 residues in the CDR3. V was shortened by 2 bases and J by 7 bases, with 18 bases between the two germline ends.

The rearrangement joins TRBV28 to TRBJ1-2; D gene ambiguous. Germline CDR1 reads MDHEN; CDR2 reads SYDVKM. Trimming left V 7 bases short and J 5 bases short, with 17 bases between. CDR3 size: 14 residues. The CDR3: CASTLTPSAYGYTF. The CDR3 nucleotides are TGTGCCAGCACCCTAACTCCCTCGGCATATGGCTACACCTTC.

The chain employs TRBV7-2 and TRBJ2-7, with TRBD1 identical over 7 bases. Trimming cost V 1 base and J 5 bases; bases outside gene matches: 14. CDR3 length equals 17 residues. Germline assignment: CDR1 SGHTA and CDR2 FQGNSA. The CDR3 DNA reads TGTGCCAGCAGCTTAGTGGGGGACAGCTTGGTGAAGAACGAGCAGTACTTC. It yields the protein CASSLVGDSLVKNEQYF.

The V gene is TRBV9, the J gene TRBJ1-4, with 7 positions matching TRBD1. The CDR3 has 15 amino acids. The germline gives CDR1 SGDLS, CDR2 YYNGEE. Losses at the gene ends were 1 base for V and 5 bases for J; bases not matched to a gene: 5. The CDR3 protein is CASSVRGGPNEKLFF. The CDR3 DNA is TGTGCCAGCAGCGTAAGAGGGGGCCCCAATGAAAAACTGTTTTTT.

This chain's CDR3 is CSVEGPTDEQYF. DNA for the CDR3: TGCAGCGTTGAAGGTCCGACCGACGAGCAGTACTTC. The chain carries TRBV29-1 and TRBJ2-7; D unclear. Trimming stripped 1 base from V and 5 bases from J, with 9 bases between. Germline lookup yields CDR1 SQVTM and CDR2 ANQGSEA. The CDR3 spans 12 residues.

V gene TRBV5-1 combines with J gene TRBJ1-1; D call uncertain. Germline V gene sequence: CDR1 SGHRS, CDR2 YFSETQ. V lost 4 bases and J 2 bases, leaving 12 bases between the germline ends. The CDR3 runs to 14 residues. Here the CDR3 reads CASSGNMVNTEAFF. The CDR3 DNA reads as TGCGCCAGCAGCGGGAACATGGTCAACACTGAAGCTTTCTTT.